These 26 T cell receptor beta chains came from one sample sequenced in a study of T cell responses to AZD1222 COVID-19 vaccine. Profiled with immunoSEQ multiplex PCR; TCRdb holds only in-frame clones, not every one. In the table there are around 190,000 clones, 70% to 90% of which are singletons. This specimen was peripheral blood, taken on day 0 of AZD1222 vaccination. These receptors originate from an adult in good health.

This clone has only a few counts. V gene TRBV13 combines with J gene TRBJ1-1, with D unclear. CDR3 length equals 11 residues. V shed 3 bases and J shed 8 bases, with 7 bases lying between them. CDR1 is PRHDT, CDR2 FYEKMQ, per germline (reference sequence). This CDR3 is CASSFSTEAFF. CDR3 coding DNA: TGTGCCAGCAGCTTCAGTACCGAAGCTTTCTTT.

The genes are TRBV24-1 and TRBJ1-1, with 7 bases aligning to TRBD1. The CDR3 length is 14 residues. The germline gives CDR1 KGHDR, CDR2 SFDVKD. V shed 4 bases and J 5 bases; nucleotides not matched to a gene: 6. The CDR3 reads CATSDQGVGTEAFF. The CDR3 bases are TGTGCCACCAGTGACCAGGGGGTTGGGACTGAAGCTTTCTTT.

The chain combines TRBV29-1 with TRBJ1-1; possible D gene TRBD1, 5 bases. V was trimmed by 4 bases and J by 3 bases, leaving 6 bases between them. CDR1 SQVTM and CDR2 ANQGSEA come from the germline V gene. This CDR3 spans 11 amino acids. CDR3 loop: CSVVRDTEAFF. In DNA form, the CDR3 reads TGCAGCGTTGTCAGGGACACTGAAGCTTTCTTT.

In nucleotides, the CDR3 is TGTGCCAGCAGTTATGGACAGGTTTTGCGGGGCTACACCTTC. Protein: CASSYGQVLRGYTF. J is TRBJ1-2 and V is TRBV28; 7 nucleotides agree with TRBD1. The CDR3 covers 14 residues. Germline trimming cut 4 bases from V and 8 bases from J; bases unmatched to any gene: 10. In germline, CDR1 is MDHEN, CDR2 SYDVKM.

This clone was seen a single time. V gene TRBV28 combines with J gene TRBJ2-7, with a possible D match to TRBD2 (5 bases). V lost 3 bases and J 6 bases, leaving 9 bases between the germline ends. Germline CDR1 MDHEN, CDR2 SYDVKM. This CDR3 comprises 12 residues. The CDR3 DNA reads TGTGCCAGCAGTTTGTCGGGGTTCGAGCAGTACTTC. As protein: CASSLSGFEQYF.

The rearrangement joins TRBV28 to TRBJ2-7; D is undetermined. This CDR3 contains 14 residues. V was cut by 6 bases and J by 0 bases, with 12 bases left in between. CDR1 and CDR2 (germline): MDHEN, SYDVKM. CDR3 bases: TGTGCCAGCAGCCCGGTCTCTAGCTCCTACGAGCAGTACTTC. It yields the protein CASSPVSSSYEQYF.

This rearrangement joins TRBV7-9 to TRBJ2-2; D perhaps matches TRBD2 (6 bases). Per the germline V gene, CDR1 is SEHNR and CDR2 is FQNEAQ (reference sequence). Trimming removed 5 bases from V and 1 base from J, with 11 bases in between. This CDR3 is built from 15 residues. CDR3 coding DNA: TGTGCCAGCAGCCCGTGGAGGGAGAACACCGGGGAGCTGTTTTTT. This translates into CASSPWRENTGELFF.

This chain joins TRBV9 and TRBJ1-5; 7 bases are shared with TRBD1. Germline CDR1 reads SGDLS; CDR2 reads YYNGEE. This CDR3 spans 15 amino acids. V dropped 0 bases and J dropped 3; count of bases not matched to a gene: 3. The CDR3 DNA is TGTGCCAGCAGCGTAGATGGGACAGACAATCAGCCCCAGCATTTT. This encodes CASSVDGTDNQPQHF.

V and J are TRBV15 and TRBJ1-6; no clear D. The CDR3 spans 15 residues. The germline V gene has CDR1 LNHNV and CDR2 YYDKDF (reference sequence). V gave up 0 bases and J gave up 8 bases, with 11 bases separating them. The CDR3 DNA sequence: TGTGCCACCAGCAGAGATAAGAGACGGTATTCACCCCTCCACTTT. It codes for CATSRDKRRYSPLHF.

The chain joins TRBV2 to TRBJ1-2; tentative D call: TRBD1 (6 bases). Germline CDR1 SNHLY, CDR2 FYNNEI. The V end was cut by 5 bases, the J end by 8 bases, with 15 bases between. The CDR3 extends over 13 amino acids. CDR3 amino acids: CASSIQGGKGYTF. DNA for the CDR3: TGTGCCAGCAGTATACAAGGGGGGAAGGGCTACACCTTC.

CDR3 nucleotides: TGTGCCAGCAGCTTCGGACAGGAGCAGGGCTACACCTTC. Protein sequence: CASSFGQEQGYTF. The gene calls are TRBV7-2 and TRBJ1-2, with 7 positions matching TRBD1. The CDR3 consists of 13 residues. The germline CDR1 and CDR2 sequences are SGHTA and FQGNSA. Trimming removed 3 bases from V and 8 bases from J; junction bases left unmatched: 6.

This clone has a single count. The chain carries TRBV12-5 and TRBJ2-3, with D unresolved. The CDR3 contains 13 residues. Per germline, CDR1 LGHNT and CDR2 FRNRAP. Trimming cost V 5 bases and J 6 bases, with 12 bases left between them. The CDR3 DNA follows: TGTGCTAGTGGTCCACCGTCCCCGGATACGCAGTATTTT. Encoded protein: CASGPPSPDTQYF.

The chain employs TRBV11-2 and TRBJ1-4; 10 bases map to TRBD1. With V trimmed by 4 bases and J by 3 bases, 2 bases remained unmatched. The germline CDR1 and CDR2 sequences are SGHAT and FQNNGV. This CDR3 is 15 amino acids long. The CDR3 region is CASSSGTGANEKLFF. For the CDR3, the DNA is TGTGCCAGCAGCTCCGGGACAGGGGCTAATGAAAAACTGTTTTTT.

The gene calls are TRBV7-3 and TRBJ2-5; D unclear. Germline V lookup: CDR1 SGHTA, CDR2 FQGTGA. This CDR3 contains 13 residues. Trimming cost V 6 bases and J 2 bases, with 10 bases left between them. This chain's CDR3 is CASSHDRQETQYF. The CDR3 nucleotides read TGTGCCAGCAGTCATGACCGACAAGAGACCCAGTACTTC.

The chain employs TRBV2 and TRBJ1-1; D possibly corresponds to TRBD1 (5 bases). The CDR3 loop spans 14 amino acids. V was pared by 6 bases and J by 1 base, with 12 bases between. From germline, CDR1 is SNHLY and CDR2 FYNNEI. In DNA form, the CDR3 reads TGTGCCAGCAGACCCCTCGGGGGGAACACTGAAGCTTTCTTT. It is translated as CASRPLGGNTEAFF.

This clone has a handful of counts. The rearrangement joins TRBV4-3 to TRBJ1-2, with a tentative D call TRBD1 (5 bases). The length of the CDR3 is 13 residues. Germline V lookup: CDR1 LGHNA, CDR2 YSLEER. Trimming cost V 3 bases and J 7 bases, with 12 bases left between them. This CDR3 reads CASSQGPQGGYTF. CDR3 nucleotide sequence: TGCGCCAGCAGCCAGGGACCTCAGGGTGGCTACACCTTC.

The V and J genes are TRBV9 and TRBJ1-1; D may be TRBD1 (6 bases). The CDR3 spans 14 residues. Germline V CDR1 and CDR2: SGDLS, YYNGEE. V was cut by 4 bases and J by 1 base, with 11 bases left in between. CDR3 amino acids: CASSPQGGNTEAFF. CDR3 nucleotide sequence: TGTGCCAGCAGCCCACAGGGAGGGAACACTGAAGCTTTCTTT.

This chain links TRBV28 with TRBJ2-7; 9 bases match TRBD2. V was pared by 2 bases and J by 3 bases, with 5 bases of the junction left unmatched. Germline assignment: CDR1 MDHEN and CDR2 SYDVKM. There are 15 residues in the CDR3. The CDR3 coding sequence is TGTGCCAGCAGTTTAGATCTAGCGGGGCTCTACGAGCAGTACTTC. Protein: CASSLDLAGLYEQYF.

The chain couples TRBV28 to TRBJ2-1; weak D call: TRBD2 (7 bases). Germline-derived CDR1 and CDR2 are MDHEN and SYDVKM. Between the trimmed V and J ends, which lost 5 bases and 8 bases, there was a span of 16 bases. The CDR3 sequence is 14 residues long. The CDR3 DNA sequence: TGTGCCAGCAGTCCCCCGGCGGGGGCCTATGAGCAGTTCTTC. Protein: CASSPPAGAYEQFF.

This chain's CDR3 is CASRRTGPGELFF. Here the CDR3 DNA reads TGTGCCAGCAGGCGTACAGGGCCCGGGGAGCTGTTTTTT. The chain carries TRBV12-3 or TRBV12-4 and TRBJ2-2, with D possibly matching TRBD1 (6 bases). V gave up 6 bases and J gave up 6 bases, with 11 bases separating them. The CDR3 runs 13 residues.

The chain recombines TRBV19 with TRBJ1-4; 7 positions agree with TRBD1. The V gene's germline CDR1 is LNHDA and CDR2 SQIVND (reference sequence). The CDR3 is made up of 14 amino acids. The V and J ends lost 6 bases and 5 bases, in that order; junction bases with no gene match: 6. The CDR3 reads CASRDRRRNEKLFF. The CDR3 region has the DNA TGTGCCAGTAGGGACAGGCGCCGAAATGAAAAACTGTTTTTT.

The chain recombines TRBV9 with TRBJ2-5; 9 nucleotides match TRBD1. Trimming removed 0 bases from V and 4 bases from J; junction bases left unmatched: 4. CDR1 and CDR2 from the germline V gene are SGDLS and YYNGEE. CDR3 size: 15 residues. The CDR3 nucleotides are TGTGCCAGCAGCGTAGTCGACAGGGGGTTAGAGACCCAGTACTTC. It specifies CASSVVDRGLETQYF. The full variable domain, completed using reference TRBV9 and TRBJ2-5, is DSGVTQTPKHLITATGQRVTLRCSPRSGDLSVYWYQQSLDQGLQFLIQYYNGEERAKGNILERFSAQQFPDLHSELNLSSLELGDSALYFCASSVVDRGLETQYFGPGTRLLVL.

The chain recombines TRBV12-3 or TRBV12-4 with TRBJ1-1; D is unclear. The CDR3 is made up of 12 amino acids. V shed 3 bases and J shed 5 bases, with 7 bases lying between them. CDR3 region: CASSLFPTEAFF. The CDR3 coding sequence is TGTGCCAGCAGTTTGTTTCCGACTGAAGCTTTCTTT.

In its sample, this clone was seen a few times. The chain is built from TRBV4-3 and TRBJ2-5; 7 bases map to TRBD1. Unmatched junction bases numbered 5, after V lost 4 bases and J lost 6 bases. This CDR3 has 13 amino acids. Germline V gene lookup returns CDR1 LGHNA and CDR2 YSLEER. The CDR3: CASSPLQGQTQYF. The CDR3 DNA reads TGCGCCAGCAGCCCCCTACAGGGGCAGACCCAGTACTTC.

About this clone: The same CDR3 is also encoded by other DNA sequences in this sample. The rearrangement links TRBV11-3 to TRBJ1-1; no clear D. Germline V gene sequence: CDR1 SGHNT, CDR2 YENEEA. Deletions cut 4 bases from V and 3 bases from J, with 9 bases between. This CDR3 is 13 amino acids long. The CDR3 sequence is CASSSSVDTEAFF. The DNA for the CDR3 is TGTGCCAGCAGCTCTTCCGTCGACACTGAAGCTTTCTTT.

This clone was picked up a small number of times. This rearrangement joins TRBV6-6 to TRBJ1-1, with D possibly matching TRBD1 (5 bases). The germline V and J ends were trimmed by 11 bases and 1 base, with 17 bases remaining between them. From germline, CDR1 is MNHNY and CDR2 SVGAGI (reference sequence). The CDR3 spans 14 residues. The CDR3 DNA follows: TGTGCCCTACTCTCCGGGGCAGGGAACACTGAAGCTTTCTTT. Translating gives CALLSGAGNTEAFF.